This TCR beta chain was recorded in a study of blood T cells in healthy people across ages. General observations from the study: Compared with aged donors, long-lived donors showed fewer expanded clones, suggesting selection.

CDR1 is SGHRS and CDR2 is YFSETQ in the germline V gene. CDR3 length: 15 amino acids. After removal of 1 base from V and 2 bases from J, the junction contained 5 bases not matched to a gene. Sample-barcoded 5' priming and a J-beta primer mix drove a second PCR of 7 to 11 cycles. Every sample returned 2.5 million or more CDR3-containing paired-end reads. TCRdb called the 5' RACE reads again in MiXCR, with one record for every CDR3 protein. The top ten clones hold 25% to 30% of a sample with 800,000 to 900,000 distinct CDR3 sequences, 55% to 65% of them seen once. About this clonotype itself: The antigen remains unidentified.

At least 5.5 micrograms of total RNA were extracted per sample. The origin of this receptor is a man under 40 in good health. Sequencing used blood. V and J are TRBV5-1 and TRBJ2-5, with TRBD1 matching 7 bases. The CDR3 reads CASSLPTTGQETQYF. The CDR3 nucleotides are TGCGCCAGCAGCTTGCCAACGACAGGGCAAGAGACCCAGTACTTC.